This T cell receptor beta chain was recorded in a study of blood T cell repertoires in COVID-19. The overall study: The United States, Italy and Spain provided the acute and convalescent COVID-19 samples. In each case, the material was cDNA or gDNA derived from T cells, B-cell-depleted T cells, or PBMCs.

The CDR3 has 15 amino acids. CDR1 is SGHTA, CDR2 FQGNSA, per germline. V dropped 5 bases and J dropped 4 bases, with 15 bases sitting between them. How the authors handled the data: Reference gene primer amplification gave estimated nucleated cell counts. TCRdb's table, derived via immunoSEQ multiplex PCR, lists solely in-frame clones and lacks some. That table furnishes V, J and clone size, whereas the DNA furnished D and trimming. The table lists about 190,000 clones, 90% of them singletons. The sequence was obtained from a man in his forties or fifties with acute or convalescent COVID-19. The specimen sequenced was peripheral blood. The chain employs TRBV7-2 and TRBJ2-1; possibly TRBD1 for D (6 bases). CDR3 in amino acids: CASSITGTSYNEQFF. The CDR3 DNA follows: TGTGCCAGCAGCATCACCGGGACAAGTTACAATGAGCAGTTCTTC.